The 10 T cell receptor beta chains given below trace back to one sample, sequenced in a study of post-analysis software for immune sequencing data. Sequencing libraries made from TCR beta cDNA carried unique molecular identifiers. One entry per CDR3 protein results from TCRdb running MiXCR on the PCR reads. This table has some 690,000 distinct CDR3 sequences, 59% appearing once. Study findings and constraints: Roughly five TRBV segments appeared more often in patients than in controls, and TRBV5-6, TRBV5-1 and TRBV20-1 were among these.

These TCRs are of unknown antigen specificity. What was sequenced was blood. These receptors were taken from a girl aged 2-10 years with multiple sclerosis.

V and J are TRBV4-1 and TRBJ2-3; D possibly corresponds to TRBD2 (5 bases). This CDR3 spans 18 amino acids. The germline CDR1 and CDR2 sequences are MGHRA and YSYEKL. Trimming shortened V by 0 bases and J by 4 bases, and 20 bases separated the two germline ends. Here the CDR3 reads CASSQDDPYRGFPDTQYF. The CDR3 coding sequence is TGCGCCAGCAGCCAAGATGATCCATACCGGGGATTTCCAGATACGCAGTATTTT.

The rearrangement links TRBV11-2 to TRBJ1-1; the D gene is possibly TRBD1 (5 bases). CDR1 and CDR2 from the germline V gene are SGHAT and FQNNGV. This CDR3 is 16 amino acids long. V was cut by 5 bases and J by 0 bases, with 16 bases left in between. CDR3 nucleotide sequence: TGTGCCAGCAGCCAACACTCTCCAGGGATGAACACTGAAGCTTTCTTT. Translating it yields CASSQHSPGMNTEAFF.

The chain joins TRBV7-6 to TRBJ2-5; D might be TRBD2 (6 bases). Germline V lookup: CDR1 SGHVS, CDR2 FNYEAQ. Trimming removed 2 bases at V and 11 bases at J, with 18 bases between. The CDR3 extends over 14 amino acids. In DNA form, the CDR3 reads TGTGCCAGCAGCTTAAGTGACACCTGGGGGGAGCAGTACTTC. It is translated as CASSLSDTWGEQYF.

This clonotype came up a few times. V is TRBV12-3 or TRBV12-4 and J is TRBJ2-1; no reliable D call. The length of the CDR3 is 16 residues. Trimming removed 6 bases at V and 0 bases at J, with 15 bases between. The CDR3 here is CASSPTISSSYNEQFF. The CDR3 region has the DNA TGTGCCAGCAGCCCCACCATTAGTTCCTCCTACAATGAGCAGTTCTTC.

The chain carries TRBV7-6 and TRBJ2-5; a weak D match, TRBD2 (5 bases). The J call is doubtful: the DNA matches TRBJ2-7 better. The length of the CDR3 is 14 residues. Germline V gene data show CDR1 as SGHVS and CDR2 as FNYEAQ. CDR3 in DNA: TGTGCCAGCAGCTTAGGCCAGAGGGTCTACGAGCAGTACTTC. Its translation: CASSLGQRVYEQYF.

This clonotype was seen a single time. The chain couples TRBV11-2 to TRBJ2-1; 9 positions agree with TRBD2. Germline-derived CDR1 and CDR2 are SGHAT and FQNNGV. The CDR3 length is 14 residues. V was clipped by 0 bases and J by 9 bases; unmatched bases: 3. This CDR3 is CASSLESGRCEQFF. CDR3 DNA: TGTGCCAGCAGCTTAGAGAGCGGGAGGTGTGAGCAGTTCTTC.

This rearrangement joins TRBV24-1 to TRBJ2-2; either TRBD1 or TRBD2 may fit D (5 bases each). V was trimmed by 4 bases and J by 2 bases, leaving 25 bases between them. This CDR3 comprises 20 residues. Germline values: CDR1 KGHDR, CDR2 SFDVKD. Here the CDR3 reads CATSDQNITGTAPNTGELFF. Written as DNA, the CDR3 is TGTGCCACCAGTGACCAGAACATTACCGGGACGGCTCCAAACACCGGGGAGCTGTTTTTT.

The chain joins TRBV2 to TRBJ2-5; TRBD1 is a possible D gene (6 bases). With the DNA end fitting TRBJ2-7 better, the J assignment may be wrong. The CDR3 is made up of 14 amino acids. Germline V gives CDR1 SNHLY, CDR2 FYNNEI. The CDR3 nucleotides read TGTGCCAGCAGTGATAGGACAGACACCTACGAGCAGTACTTC. Residues: CASSDRTDTYEQYF.

The chain uses TRBV11-2 and TRBJ2-1, with TRBD2 matching 14 bases. V shed 2 bases and J 3 bases; nucleotides not matched to a gene: 6. CDR1 and CDR2 (germline): SGHAT, FQNNGV. This CDR3 region has 18 residues. Written as DNA, the CDR3 is TGTGCCAGCAGCTTAAGACTAGCGGGGGGGCCGAACTACAATGAGCAGTTCTTC. Translating gives CASSLRLAGGPNYNEQFF. Full variable domain (outside the CDR3, taken from reference TRBV11-2 and TRBJ2-1): EAGVAQSPRYKIIEKRQSVAFWCNPISGHATLYWYQQILGQGPKLLIQFQNNGVVDDSQLPKDRFSAERLKGVDSTLKIQPAKLEDSAVYLCASSLRLAGGPNYNEQFFGPGTRLTVL.

This chain joins TRBV24-1 and TRBJ1-2; D unresolved. Germline CDR1 and CDR2: KGHDR and SFDVKD. Trimming took 7 bases from V and 5 from J, leaving 4 bases between them. CDR3 size: 10 residues. CDR3 sequence: CATRVYGYTF. For the CDR3, the DNA is TGTGCCACCAGAGTGTATGGCTACACCTTC.